This T cell receptor beta chain emerged from a study of blood T cell repertoires in COVID-19. Donors were grouped by their self-reported clinical history. Cohort 3 recovery required two negative PCRs, clearance, or symptom resolution. TCRdb's copy holds only in-frame clones and misses some; the assay was immunoSEQ multiplex PCR. The sample gives more than 400,000 clones, about 90% of which show up once; around 0.7% is in the top ten. This CDR3 contains 17 residues. V shed 1 base, J shed 1 base, and the junction held 7 bases outside the gene matches. Germline V gene sequence: CDR1 SNHLY, CDR2 FYNNEI. Source material: PBMCs or T cells enriched from blood (not recorded which). The V gene is TRBV2, the J gene TRBJ2-4; 7 nucleotides match TRBD2. This receptor was identified in a woman under 30 who had recovered from COVID-19. The CDR3 sequence: CASSEEHGEGAKNIQYF. The CDR3, as DNA: TGTGCCAGCAGTGAAGAACACGGGGAGGGGGCCAAAAACATTCAGTACTTC.